Following are 11 T cell receptor beta chains from one sample sequenced in a study of CD8+ T cells in alopecia areata. TCR sequencing used cDNA made by reverse transcription of extracted RNA. Assay: immunoSEQ multiplex PCR; the TCRdb copy retains only in-frame clones and omits some. The data show under 350,000 clones, with 55% to 70% seen just once and about 1.7% held by the top ten. The treatment was: oral pan-JAK inhibitor, 5-10 mg twice daily. The sequencing used CD4+ T cells sorted from blood, collected at week 24, from a patient treated with tofacitinib. These receptors originate from a human donor with alopecia areata.

The J gene is TRBJ2-1, the V gene TRBV30; D uncertain. Germline V CDR1 and CDR2: GTSNPN, SVGIG (reference sequence). V was trimmed by 8 bases and J by 3 bases, leaving 8 bases between them. The CDR3 consists of 11 residues. CDR3 coding DNA: TGTGCCCTAGGGATCTACAATGAGCAGTTCTTC. Translated, it gives CALGIYNEQFF.

The chain combines TRBV4-1 with TRBJ1-2; possible D gene TRBD1, 5 bases. V lost 1 base, J lost 3 bases, and 15 bases lay in between. The length of the CDR3 is 16 residues. Germline assignment: CDR1 MGHRA and CDR2 YSYEKL. The CDR3 sequence: CASSQVGRDLDYGYTF. The CDR3 DNA reads as TGCGCCAGCAGCCAAGTTGGGAGGGACCTTGACTATGGCTACACCTTC.

This clone came up a few times. The chain is built from TRBV5-1 and TRBJ1-6; 7 bases are a match to TRBD1. Germline V gives CDR1 SGHRS, CDR2 YFSETQ. V lost 0 bases and J lost 3; bases outside the gene matches: 3. There are 16 residues in the CDR3. The CDR3 region is CASSLGQGIYNSPLHF. The CDR3 DNA reads TGCGCCAGCAGCTTGGGACAGGGAATCTATAATTCACCCCTCCACTTT. Full variable domain (missing parts from reference TRBV5-1 and TRBJ1-6): KAGVTQTPRYLIKTRGQQVTLSCSPISGHRSVSWYQQTPGQGLQFLFEYFSETQRNKGNFPGRFSGRQFSNSRSEMNVSTLELGDSALYLCASSLGQGIYNSPLHFGNGTRLTVT.

The gene calls are TRBV6-1 and TRBJ2-3; maybe TRBD2 (6 bases). The length of the CDR3 is 15 residues. Trimming removed 1 base at V and 0 bases at J, with 8 bases between. Germline-derived CDR1 and CDR2 are MNHNS and SASEGT. Here the CDR3 reads CASSEGGVSTDTQYF. The CDR3 DNA follows: TGTGCCAGCAGTGAAGGGGGGGTTAGCACAGATACGCAGTATTTT.

V is TRBV14 and J is TRBJ1-1; D remains unclear. The germline V gene has CDR1 SGHDN and CDR2 FVKESK. Trimming took 3 bases from V and 1 from J, leaving 3 bases between them. The CDR3 has 12 residues. Written as DNA, the CDR3 is TGTGCCAGCAGCCAGACGAACACTGAAGCTTTCTTT. Protein: CASSQTNTEAFF.

The V call is TRBV18, the J call TRBJ2-7; D gene uncertain. The V gene lost 3 bases and the J gene lost 5 bases, with 8 bases spanning the gap. Germline V lookup: CDR1 KGHSH, CDR2 LQKENI. The CDR3 is made up of 12 amino acids. CDR3 protein: CASSPYGDEQYF. The CDR3 nucleotides are TGTGCCAGCTCACCCTACGGCGACGAGCAGTACTTC.

In this sample, this clone turned up a few times. The chain recombines TRBV9 with TRBJ2-7, with TRBD1 matching over 9 bases. The CDR3 sequence is 16 residues long. With 1 base clipped from V and 4 bases from J, the junction kept 9 bases outside the gene matches. Germline V gene data show CDR1 as SGDLS and CDR2 as YYNGEE. The CDR3 loop reads CASSVTTGGYGYEQYF. The CDR3 DNA reads TGTGCCAGCAGCGTAACCACAGGGGGCTACGGGTACGAGCAGTACTTC.

The V gene is TRBV23-1, the J gene TRBJ1-4; no definite D call. TRBV23-1 is labeled an ORF, and its function is uncertain. The V and J ends lost 8 bases and 2 bases respectively, with 12 bases between them. This CDR3 comprises 14 residues. The CDR3 here is CASPGKVTNEKLFF. Written as DNA, the CDR3 is TGCGCCAGCCCGGGGAAGGTGACTAATGAAAAACTGTTTTTT.

The chain has TRBV18 and TRBJ2-5; D might be TRBD2 (6 bases). The CDR3 extends over 13 amino acids. V dropped 3 bases and J dropped 5 bases, with 10 bases sitting between them. The V gene's germline CDR1 is KGHSH and CDR2 LQKENI. The CDR3 here is CASSPGGDETQYF. CDR3 sequence (DNA): TGTGCCAGCTCACCCGGCGGGGATGAGACCCAGTACTTC.

This clone has a handful of counts. V gene TRBV5-4 combines with J gene TRBJ2-1; D remains ambiguous. Trimming pared 0 bases from V and 6 bases from J, leaving 7 bases between. The germline CDR1 and CDR2 sequences are SGHNT and YYREEE (reference sequence). The CDR3 loop spans 13 amino acids. CDR3 sequence: CASSLASSNEQFF. In DNA form, the CDR3 reads TGTGCCAGCAGCTTGGCCAGCTCCAATGAGCAGTTCTTC.

This chain connects TRBV19 to TRBJ2-7, with TRBD2 matching over 8 bases. The CDR3 runs 13 residues. Looked up from germline, CDR1 is LNHDA and CDR2 is SQIVND (reference sequence). The DNA of the CDR3 is TGTGCGACGCGGGGGGATCCTACCTACGAGCAGTACTTC. Its protein product is CATRGDPTYEQYF. Drawing the rest from reference TRBV19 and TRBJ2-7, the complete variable domain is DGGITQSPKYLFRKEGQNVTLSCEQNLNHDAMYWYRQDPGQGLRLIYYSQIVNDFQKGDIAEGYSVSREKKESFPLTVTSAQKNPTAFYLCATRGDPTYEQYFGPGTRLTVT.